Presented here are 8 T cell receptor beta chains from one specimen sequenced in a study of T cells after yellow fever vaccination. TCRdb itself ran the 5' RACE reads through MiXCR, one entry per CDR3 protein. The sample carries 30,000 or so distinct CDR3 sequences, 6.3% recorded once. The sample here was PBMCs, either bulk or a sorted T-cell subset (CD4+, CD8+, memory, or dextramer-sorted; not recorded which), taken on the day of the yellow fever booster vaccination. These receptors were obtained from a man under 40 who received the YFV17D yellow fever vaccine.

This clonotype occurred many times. This chain's CDR3 is CASKVEGGSTYNEQFF. The CDR3, as DNA: TGTGCCAGCAAGGTGGAAGGGGGCTCAACCTACAATGAGCAGTTCTTC. V gene TRBV6-4 combines with J gene TRBJ2-1; TRBD1 matches 7 bases. The V segment lost 7 bases and the J segment 2 bases; nucleotides outside the gene matches: 11. Germline V lookup: CDR1 MRHNA, CDR2 SNTAGT. CDR3 length: 16 residues.

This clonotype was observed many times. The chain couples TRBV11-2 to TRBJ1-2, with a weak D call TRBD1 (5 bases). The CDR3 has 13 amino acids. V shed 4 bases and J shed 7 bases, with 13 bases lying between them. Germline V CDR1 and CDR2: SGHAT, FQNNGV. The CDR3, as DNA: TGTGCCAGCAGCTCTTCGGGGACCTTTGGCTACACCTTC. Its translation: CASSSSGTFGYTF.

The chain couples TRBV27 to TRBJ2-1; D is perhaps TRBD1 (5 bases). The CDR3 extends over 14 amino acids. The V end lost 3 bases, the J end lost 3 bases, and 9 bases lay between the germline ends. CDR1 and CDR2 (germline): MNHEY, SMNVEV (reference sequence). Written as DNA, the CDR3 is TGTGCCAGCAGTTTCTCGGACAACTACAATGAGCAGTTCTTC. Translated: CASSFSDNYNEQFF.

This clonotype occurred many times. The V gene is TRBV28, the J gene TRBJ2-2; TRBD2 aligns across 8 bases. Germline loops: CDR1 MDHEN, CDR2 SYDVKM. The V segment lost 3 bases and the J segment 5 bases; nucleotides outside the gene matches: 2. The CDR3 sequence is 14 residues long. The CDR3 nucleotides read TGTGCCAGCAGTTTTTCTAGCGGGACCGGGGAGCTGTTTTTT. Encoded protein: CASSFSSGTGELFF.

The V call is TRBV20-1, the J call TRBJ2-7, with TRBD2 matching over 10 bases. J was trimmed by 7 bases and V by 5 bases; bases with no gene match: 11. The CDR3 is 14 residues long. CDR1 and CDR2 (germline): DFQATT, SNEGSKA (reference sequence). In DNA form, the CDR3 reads TGCAGTGCTCGAAGGACTAGCGGAAGCAGGGAGCAGTACTTC. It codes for CSARRTSGSREQYF.

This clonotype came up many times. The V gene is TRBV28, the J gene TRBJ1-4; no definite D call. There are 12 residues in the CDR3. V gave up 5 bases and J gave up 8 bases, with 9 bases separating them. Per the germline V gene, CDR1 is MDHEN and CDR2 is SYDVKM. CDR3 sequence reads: CASSVGEEKLFF. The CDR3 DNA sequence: TGTGCCAGCAGTGTTGGGGAGGAAAAACTGTTTTTT.

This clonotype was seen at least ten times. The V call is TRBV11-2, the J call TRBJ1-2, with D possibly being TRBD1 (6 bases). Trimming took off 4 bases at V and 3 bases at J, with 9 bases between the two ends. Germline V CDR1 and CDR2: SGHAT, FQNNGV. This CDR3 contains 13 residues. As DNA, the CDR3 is TGTGCCAGCAGCTCGCCAGGGGACTATGGCTACACCTTC. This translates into CASSSPGDYGYTF.

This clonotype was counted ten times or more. The CDR3 here is CASSPIGQILNTEAFF. The CDR3 nucleotides are TGTGCCAGCAGCCCTATCGGACAAATTCTGAACACTGAAGCTTTCTTT. The chain is built from TRBV7-2 and TRBJ1-1, with D perhaps TRBD1 (5 bases). This CDR3 is built from 16 residues. CDR1 and CDR2 (germline): SGHTA, FQGNSA. Trimming shortened V by 5 bases and J by 0 bases, and 16 bases separated the two germline ends.